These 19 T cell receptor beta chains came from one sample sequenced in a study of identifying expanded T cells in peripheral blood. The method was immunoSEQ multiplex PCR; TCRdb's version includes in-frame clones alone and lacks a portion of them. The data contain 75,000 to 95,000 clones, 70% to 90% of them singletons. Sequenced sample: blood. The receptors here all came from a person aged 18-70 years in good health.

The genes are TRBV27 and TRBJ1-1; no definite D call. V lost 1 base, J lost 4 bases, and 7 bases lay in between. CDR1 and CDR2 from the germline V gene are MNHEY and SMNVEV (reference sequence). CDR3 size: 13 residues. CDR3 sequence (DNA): TGTGCCAGCAGTTTATTTCCTTTCACTGAAGCTTTCTTT. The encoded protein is CASSLFPFTEAFF.

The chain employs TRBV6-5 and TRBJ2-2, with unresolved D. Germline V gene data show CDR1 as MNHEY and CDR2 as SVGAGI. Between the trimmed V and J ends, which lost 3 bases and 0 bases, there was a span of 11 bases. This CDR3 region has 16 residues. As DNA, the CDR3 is TGTGCCAGCAGTTATGAGGTGGTTACGAACACCGGGGAGCTGTTTTTT. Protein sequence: CASSYEVVTNTGELFF.

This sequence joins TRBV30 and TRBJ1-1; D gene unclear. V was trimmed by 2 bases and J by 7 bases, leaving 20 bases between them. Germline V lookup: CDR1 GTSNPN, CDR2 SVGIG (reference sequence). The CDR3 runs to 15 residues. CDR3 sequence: CAWSRRDGRDGEAFF. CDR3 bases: TGTGCCTGGAGTCGGAGGGATGGTAGGGATGGTGAAGCTTTCTTT.

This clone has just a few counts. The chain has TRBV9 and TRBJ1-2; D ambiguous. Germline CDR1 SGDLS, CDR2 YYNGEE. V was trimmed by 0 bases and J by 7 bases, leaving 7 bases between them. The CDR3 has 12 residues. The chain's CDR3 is CASSVEGFGYTF. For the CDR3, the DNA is TGTGCCAGCAGCGTAGAAGGGTTTGGCTACACCTTC.

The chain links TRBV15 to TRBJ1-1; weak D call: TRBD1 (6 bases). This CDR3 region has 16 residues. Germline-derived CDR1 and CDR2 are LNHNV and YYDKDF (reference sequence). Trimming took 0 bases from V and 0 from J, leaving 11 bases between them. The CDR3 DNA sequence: TGTGCCACCAGCAGAGAAAGGGACACATTGAACACTGAAGCTTTCTTT. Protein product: CATSRERDTLNTEAFF.

The CDR3 sequence: CASSFGGSETEAFF. The DNA for the CDR3 is TGTGCCAGCAGTTTTGGAGGGAGTGAGACTGAAGCTTTCTTT. This sequence joins TRBV27 and TRBJ1-1; D gene ambiguous. Trimming removed 3 bases from V and 5 bases from J, with 13 bases in between. Germline lookup yields CDR1 MNHEY and CDR2 SMNVEV (reference sequence). The CDR3 runs to 14 residues.

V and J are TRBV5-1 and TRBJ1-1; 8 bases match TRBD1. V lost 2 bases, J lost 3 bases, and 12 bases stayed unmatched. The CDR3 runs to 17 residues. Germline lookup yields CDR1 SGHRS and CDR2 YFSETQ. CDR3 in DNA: TGCGCCAGCAGCTTATGGGACAGGCATGACTCCTACACTGAAGCTTTCTTT. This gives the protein CASSLWDRHDSYTEAFF.

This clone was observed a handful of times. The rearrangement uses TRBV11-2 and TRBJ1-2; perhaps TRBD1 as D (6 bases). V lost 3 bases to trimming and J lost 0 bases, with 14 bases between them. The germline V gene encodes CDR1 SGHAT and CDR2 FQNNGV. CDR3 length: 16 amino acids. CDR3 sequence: CASSLGQGMANYGYTF. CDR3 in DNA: TGTGCCAGCAGCTTGGGGCAGGGGATGGCTAACTATGGCTACACCTTC.

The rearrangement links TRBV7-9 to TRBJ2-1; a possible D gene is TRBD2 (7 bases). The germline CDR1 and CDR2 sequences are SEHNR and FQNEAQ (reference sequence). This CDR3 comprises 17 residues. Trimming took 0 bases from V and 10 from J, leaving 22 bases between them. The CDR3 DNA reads TGTGCCAGCAGCTTAGCCCACGCGGGGGCCCCCAGAGGAGAGCAGTTCTTC. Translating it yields CASSLAHAGAPRGEQFF.

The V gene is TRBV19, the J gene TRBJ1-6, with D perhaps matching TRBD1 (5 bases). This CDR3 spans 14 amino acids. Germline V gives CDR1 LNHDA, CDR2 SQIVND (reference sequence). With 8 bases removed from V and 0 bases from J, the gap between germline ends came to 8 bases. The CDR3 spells CASGGSSYNSPLHF. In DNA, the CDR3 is TGTGCCAGTGGGGGGAGCTCCTATAATTCACCCCTCCACTTT. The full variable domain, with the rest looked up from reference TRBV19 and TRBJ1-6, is DGGITQSPKYLFRKEGQNVTLSCEQNLNHDAMYWYRQDPGQGLRLIYYSQIVNDFQKGDIAEGYSVSREKKESFPLTVTSAQKNPTAFYLCASGGSSYNSPLHFGNGTRLTVT.

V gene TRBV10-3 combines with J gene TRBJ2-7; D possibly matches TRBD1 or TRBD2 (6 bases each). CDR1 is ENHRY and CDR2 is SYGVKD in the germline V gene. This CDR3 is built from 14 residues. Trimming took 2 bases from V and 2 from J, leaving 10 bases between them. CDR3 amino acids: CAISEPGGAYEQYF. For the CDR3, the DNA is TGTGCCATCAGTGAGCCCGGGGGCGCCTACGAGCAGTACTTC.

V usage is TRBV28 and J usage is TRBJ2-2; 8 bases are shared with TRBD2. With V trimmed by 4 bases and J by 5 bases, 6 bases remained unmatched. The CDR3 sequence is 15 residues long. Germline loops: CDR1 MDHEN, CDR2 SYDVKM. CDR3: CASSSPRGGTGELFF. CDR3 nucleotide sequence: TGTGCCAGCAGTTCCCCCCGGGGGGGGACCGGGGAGCTGTTTTTT.

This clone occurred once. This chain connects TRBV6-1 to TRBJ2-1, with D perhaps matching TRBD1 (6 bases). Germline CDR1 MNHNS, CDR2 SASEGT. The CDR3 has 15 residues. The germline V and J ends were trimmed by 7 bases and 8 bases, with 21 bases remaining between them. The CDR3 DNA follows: TGTGCCAGCATATACGGGACACTCGCCAGGGATGAGCAGTTCTTC. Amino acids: CASIYGTLARDEQFF.

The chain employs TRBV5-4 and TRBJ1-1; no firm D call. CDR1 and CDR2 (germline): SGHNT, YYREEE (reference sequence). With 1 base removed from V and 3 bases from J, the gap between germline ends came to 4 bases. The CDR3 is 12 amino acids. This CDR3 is CASSLWDTEAFF. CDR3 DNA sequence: TGTGCCAGCAGCTTGTGGGACACTGAAGCTTTCTTT.

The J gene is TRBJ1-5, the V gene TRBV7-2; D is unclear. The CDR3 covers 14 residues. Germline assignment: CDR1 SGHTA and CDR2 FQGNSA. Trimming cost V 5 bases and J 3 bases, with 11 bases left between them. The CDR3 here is CASSRAGSNQPQHF. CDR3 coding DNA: TGTGCCAGCAGCAGAGCGGGCTCCAATCAGCCCCAGCATTTT.

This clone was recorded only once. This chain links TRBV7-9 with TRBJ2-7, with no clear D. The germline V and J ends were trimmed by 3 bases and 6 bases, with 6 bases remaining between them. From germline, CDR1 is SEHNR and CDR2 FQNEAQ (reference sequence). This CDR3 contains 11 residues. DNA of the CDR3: TGTGCCAGCAGCTTTGGGCGCGAGCAGTACTTC. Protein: CASSFGREQYF.

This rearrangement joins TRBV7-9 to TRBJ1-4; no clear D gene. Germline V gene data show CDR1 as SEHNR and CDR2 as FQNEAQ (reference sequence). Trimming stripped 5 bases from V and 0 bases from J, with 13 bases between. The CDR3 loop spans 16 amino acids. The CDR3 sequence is CASSPGLFATNEKLFF. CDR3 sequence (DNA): TGTGCCAGCAGCCCAGGCCTATTTGCAACTAATGAAAAACTGTTTTTT.

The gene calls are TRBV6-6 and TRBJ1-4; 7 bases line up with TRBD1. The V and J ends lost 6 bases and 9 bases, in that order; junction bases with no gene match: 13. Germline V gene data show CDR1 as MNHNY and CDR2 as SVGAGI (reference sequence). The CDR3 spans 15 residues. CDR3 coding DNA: TGTGCCAGCAGCGACTGGGAGGACAGGTGGCAAAAACTGTTTTTT. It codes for CASSDWEDRWQKLFF.

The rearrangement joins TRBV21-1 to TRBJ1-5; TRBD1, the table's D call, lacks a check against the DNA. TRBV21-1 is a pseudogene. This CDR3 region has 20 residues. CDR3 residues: CASSLERETGGANLNQPQHF. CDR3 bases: TGTGCCAGCAGCCTGGAGAGGGAAACAGGGGGCGCGAATTTGAATCAGCCCCAGCATTTT.